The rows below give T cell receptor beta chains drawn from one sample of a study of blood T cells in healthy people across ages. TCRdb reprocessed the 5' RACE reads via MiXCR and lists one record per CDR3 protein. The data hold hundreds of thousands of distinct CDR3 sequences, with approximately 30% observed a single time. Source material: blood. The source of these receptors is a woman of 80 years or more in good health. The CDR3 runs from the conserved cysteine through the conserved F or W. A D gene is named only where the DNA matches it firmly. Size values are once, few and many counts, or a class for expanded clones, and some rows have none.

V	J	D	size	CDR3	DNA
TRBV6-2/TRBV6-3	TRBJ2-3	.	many	CASSLMSRSADTQYF	TGTGCCAGCAGCTTAATGTCAAGATCTGCAGATACGCAGTATTTT
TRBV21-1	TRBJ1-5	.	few	CASRVGDQPPHF	TGTGCCAGCAGGGTCGGGGATCAGCCCCCGCATTTT
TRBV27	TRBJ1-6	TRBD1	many	CASSPQGGYNSPLHF	TGTGCCAGCAGTCCCCAGGGGGGATATAATTCACCCCTCCACTTT
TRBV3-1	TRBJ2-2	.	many	CASSQGVGTGELFF	TGTGCCAGCAGCCAAGGCGTAGGGACCGGGGAGCTGTTTTTT
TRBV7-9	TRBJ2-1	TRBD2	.	CASSLLAGDYNEQFF	TGTGCCAGCAGCCTCCTAGCGGGAGACTACAATGAGCAGTTCTTC
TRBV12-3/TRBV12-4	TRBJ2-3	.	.	CASVMWGTDVQYF	TGTGCCAGCGTCATGTGGGGCACAGATGTGCAATATTTT
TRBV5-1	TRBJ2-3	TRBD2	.	CASRGLAAGLSTDTQYF	TGCGCCAGCAGAGGACTAGCGGCTGGATTATCCACAGATACGCAGTATTTT
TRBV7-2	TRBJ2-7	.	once	CASKEFGSYEQYF	TGTGCCAGCAAGGAGTTTGGCTCCTACGAGCAGTACTTC
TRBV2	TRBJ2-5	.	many	CASTFSGQETQYF	TGTGCCAGCACTTTTAGCGGCCAAGAGACCCAGTACTTC
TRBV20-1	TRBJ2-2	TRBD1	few	CSARVDRGKDTGELFF	TGCAGTGCTAGAGTAGACAGGGGAAAAGACACCGGGGAGCTGTTTTTT
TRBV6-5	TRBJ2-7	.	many	CASGRTATYEQYF	TGTGCCAGCGGCAGGACAGCAACCTACGAGCAGTACTTC
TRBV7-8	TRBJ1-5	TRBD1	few	CASSLSTGTGVQPQHF	TGTGCCAGCAGTCTATCGACCGGGACAGGGGTTCAGCCCCAGCATTTT
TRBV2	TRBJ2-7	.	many	CASSAGQGREQYF	TGTGCCAGCAGTGCCGGGCAGGGTAGAGAGCAGTACTTC
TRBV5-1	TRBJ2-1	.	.	CASSRGLPGVEQFF	TGCGCCAGCAGCCGAGGCTTGCCAGGGGTCGAGCAGTTCTTC
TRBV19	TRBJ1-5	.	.	CASSRGENSNQPQHF	TGTGCCAGCAGTCGGGGGGAGAATAGCAATCAGCCCCAGCATTTT
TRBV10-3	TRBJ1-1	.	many	CASRSGGKENTEAFF	TGTGCCTCTCGCTCGGGCGGCAAGGAAAACACTGAAGCTTTCTTT
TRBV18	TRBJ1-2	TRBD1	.	CASSPGTGPNYGYTF	TGTGCCAGCTCACCTGGGACAGGGCCTAACTATGGCTACACCTTC
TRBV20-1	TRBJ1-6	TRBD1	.	CSATGTVSNSPLHF	TGCAGTGCTACCGGGACAGTGAGTAATTCACCCCTCCACTTT
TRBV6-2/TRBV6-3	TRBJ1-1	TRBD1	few	CASSYTGAAFF	TGTGCCAGCAGTTACACAGGGGCAGCTTTCTTT
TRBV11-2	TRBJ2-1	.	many	CASSLGLVLGADEQFF	TGTGCCAGCAGCTTAGGGCTCGTTCTGGGGGCGGATGAGCAGTTCTTC
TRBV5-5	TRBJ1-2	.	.	CASSLGQFDYGYTF	TGTGCCAGCAGCTTGGGTCAGTTCGACTATGGCTACACCTTC
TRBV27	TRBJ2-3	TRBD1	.	CASSPVRQGTQYF	TGTGCCAGCAGTCCCGTTAGACAGGGAACGCAGTATTTT
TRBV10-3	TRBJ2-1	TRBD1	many	CAINRGMSYNEQFF	TGTGCCATAAACAGGGGGATGTCCTACAATGAGCAGTTCTTC
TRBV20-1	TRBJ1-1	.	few	CSAGTRRAFF	TGCAGTGCGGGAACACGAAGGGCTTTCTTT
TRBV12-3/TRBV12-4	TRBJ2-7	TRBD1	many	CASSLRGTGADEQYF	TGTGCCAGCAGTTTAAGGGGGACAGGGGCTGACGAGCAGTACTTC
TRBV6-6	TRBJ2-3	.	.	CAAGVAGGSDTQYF	TGTGCCGCGGGGGTGGCAGGGGGCTCAGATACGCAGTATTTT
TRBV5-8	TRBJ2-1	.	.	CASSFQGHSYNEQFF	TGTGCCAGCAGCTTTCAGGGGCATTCCTACAATGAGCAGTTCTTC
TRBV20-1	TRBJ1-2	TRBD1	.	CSARDRDDYSYTF	TGCAGTGCTAGGGACAGGGATGACTATAGCTACACCTTC
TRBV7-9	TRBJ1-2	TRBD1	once	CVSSPDRVNYGYIF	TGTGTCAGCAGCCCAGACAGGGTAAACTATGGCTACATCTTC
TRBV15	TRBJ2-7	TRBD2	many	CATSSATSGGSHEQYF	TGTGCCACCAGCAGCGCCACTAGCGGGGGGTCCCACGAGCAGTACTTC
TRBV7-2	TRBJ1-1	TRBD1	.	CASSLTGQGWTEAFF	TGTGCCAGCAGCTTAACCGGACAGGGGTGGACTGAAGCTTTCTTT
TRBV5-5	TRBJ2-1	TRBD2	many	CASLISGGYNEQFF	TGTGCCAGCCTAATTAGCGGGGGGTACAATGAGCAGTTCTTC